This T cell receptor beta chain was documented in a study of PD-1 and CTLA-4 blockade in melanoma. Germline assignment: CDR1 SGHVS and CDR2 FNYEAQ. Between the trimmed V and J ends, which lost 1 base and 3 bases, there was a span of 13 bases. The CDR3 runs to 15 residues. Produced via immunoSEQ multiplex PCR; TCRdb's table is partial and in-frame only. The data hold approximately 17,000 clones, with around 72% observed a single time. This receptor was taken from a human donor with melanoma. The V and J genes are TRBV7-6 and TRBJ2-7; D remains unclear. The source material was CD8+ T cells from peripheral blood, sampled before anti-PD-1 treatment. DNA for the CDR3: TGTGCCAGCAGCTTAGGGGCAGGAGCTGACTACGAGCAGTACTTC. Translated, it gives CASSLGAGADYEQYF.